Reported below is one T cell receptor beta chain. Its antigen is not identified. In eight separate reactions per sample, cDNA was generated. Template switching appended UMIs that held a 6-nucleotide sample barcode. TCRdb re-called the 5' RACE reads and shows each CDR3 protein once, DNA omitted. The table for this sample gives approximately 330,000 distinct CDR3 sequences. The CDR3 has 17 residues. CDR1 and CDR2 from the germline V gene are DFQATT and SNEGSKA (reference sequence). This sample is drawn from a study of monozygotic twins with inflammatory bowel disease. Whole-study findings and limits: Whether twins were concordant or discordant made no difference to repertoire similarity, possibly from limited power. Versus healthy twins, IBD patients showed fewer clonotypes shared with others, especially with disease activity.

V and J are TRBV20-1 and TRBJ2-2; there is no DNA to check the TCRdb D call of TRBD1. The TCR comes from a human donor with ulcerative colitis or Crohn's disease, or a healthy co-twin of an affected twin (not recorded which). Specimen: blood. CDR3 in amino acids: CSARDRGASANTGELFF.